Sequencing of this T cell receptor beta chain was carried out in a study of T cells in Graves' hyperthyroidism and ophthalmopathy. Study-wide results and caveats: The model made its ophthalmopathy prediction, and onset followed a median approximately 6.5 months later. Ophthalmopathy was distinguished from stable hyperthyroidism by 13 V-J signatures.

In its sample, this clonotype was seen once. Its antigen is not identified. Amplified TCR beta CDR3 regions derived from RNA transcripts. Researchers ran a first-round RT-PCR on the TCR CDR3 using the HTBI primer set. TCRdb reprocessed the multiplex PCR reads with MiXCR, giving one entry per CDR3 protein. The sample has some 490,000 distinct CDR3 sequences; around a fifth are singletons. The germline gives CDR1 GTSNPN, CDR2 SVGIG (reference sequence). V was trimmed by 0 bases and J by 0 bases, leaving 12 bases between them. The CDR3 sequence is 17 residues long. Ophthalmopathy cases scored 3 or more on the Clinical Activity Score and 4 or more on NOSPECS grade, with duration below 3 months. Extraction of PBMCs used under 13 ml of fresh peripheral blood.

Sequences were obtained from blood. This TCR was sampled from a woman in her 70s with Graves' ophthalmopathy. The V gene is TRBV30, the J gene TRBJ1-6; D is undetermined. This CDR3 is CAWSVDLPSSYNSPLHF. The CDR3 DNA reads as TGTGCCTGGAGTGTGGACTTACCGAGCTCCTATAATTCACCCCTCCACTTT.